This entry features one T cell receptor (beta chain) sequence. The data are from a study of T cells in Graves' hyperthyroidism and ophthalmopathy. V lost 4 bases to trimming and J lost 5 bases; unmatched junction nucleotides: 15. The length of the CDR3 is 17 residues. Per the germline V gene, CDR1 is GTSNPN and CDR2 is SVGIG (reference sequence). Amplification of TCR beta CDR3 regions used RNA as the template. In the first-round RT-PCR of the TCR CDR3, the HTBI primer set was used. A single record per CDR3 protein comes from TCRdb applying MiXCR to the multiplex PCR reads. The data show approximately 690,000 distinct CDR3 sequences, roughly 20% seen once. Subjects with ophthalmopathy showed a Clinical Activity Score no lower than 3, a NOSPECS grade no lower than 4, and a duration shorter than 3 months. The PBMCs were sourced from fresh peripheral blood (10 ml).

Sequencing was done on a sample of blood. The origin of this receptor is a man aged 30-40 years with Graves' ophthalmopathy. This chain joins TRBV30 and TRBJ2-7, with 12 bases fitting TRBD1. For the CDR3, the DNA is TGTGCCTGGACCTACCCCCCCTGGGACAGGGGGCTCCACGAGCAGTACTTC. It specifies CAWTYPPWDRGLHEQYF.